This is a list of T cell receptor beta chains from one sample in a study of control samples from healthy donors and cancer patients. Sequencing used immunoSEQ multiplex PCR; TCRdb keeps in-frame clones, though not all of them. This sample has tens of thousands of clones, with 90% found just once. Source material: blood. The receptors shown here come from a woman in her late teens or twenties in good health. Each CDR3 is given with its conserved first and last residue. Fields, in order: CDR3 protein, CDR3 DNA, clone size, J gene, V gene, D gene. A D gene is named only where the DNA matches it firmly. For some rows the clone size is stated as once, few or many, or as a class when expanded; others skip it.

cdr3_aa: CASSYSPGGRTGELFF
cdr3_nt: TGTGCCAGCAGTTACTCGCCGGGGGGGCGAACCGGGGAGCTGTTTTTT
clone_size: .
j_call: TRBJ2-2
v_call: TRBV6-5
d_call: TRBD2

cdr3_aa: CASSGPYLAIVGELFF
cdr3_nt: TGTGCCAGCAGTGGTCCGTATCTAGCGATCGTAGGGGAGCTGTTTTTT
clone_size: .
j_call: TRBJ2-2
v_call: TRBV6-1
d_call: .

cdr3_aa: CASSSAGVRTGELFF
cdr3_nt: TGTGCCAGCAGTTCAGCGGGGGTCAGGACCGGGGAGCTGTTTTTT
clone_size: once
j_call: TRBJ2-2
v_call: TRBV6-5
d_call: TRBD2

cdr3_aa: CAIRLNRAQETQYF
cdr3_nt: TGTGCCATCAGGCTCAACAGGGCGCAAGAGACCCAGTACTTC
clone_size: .
j_call: TRBJ2-5
v_call: TRBV10-3
d_call: .

cdr3_aa: CASSLVKGQGPNTEAFF
cdr3_nt: TGTGCCAGCAGCTTAGTCAAGGGACAGGGACCGAACACTGAAGCTTTCTTT
clone_size: .
j_call: TRBJ1-1
v_call: TRBV11-2
d_call: TRBD1

cdr3_aa: CASSEAPDTGELFF
cdr3_nt: TGTGCCAGCAGTGAAGCACCCGACACCGGGGAGCTGTTTTTT
clone_size: .
j_call: TRBJ2-2
v_call: TRBV6-1
d_call: .

cdr3_aa: CASSFPPGRAYGSVTQYF
cdr3_nt: TGTGCCAGCAGCTTTCCCCCTGGCCGGGCCTACGGTTCGGTTACGCAGTATTTT
clone_size: .
j_call: TRBJ2-3
v_call: TRBV7-9
d_call: .

cdr3_aa: CASSPTGLNTEAFF
cdr3_nt: TGTGCCAGCAGTCCCACAGGGTTGAACACTGAAGCTTTCTTT
clone_size: .
j_call: TRBJ1-1
v_call: TRBV6-4
d_call: .

cdr3_aa: CASSAAGGADTQYF
cdr3_nt: TGTGCCAGCAGTGCGGCGGGGGGGGCAGATACGCAGTATTTT
clone_size: .
j_call: TRBJ2-3
v_call: TRBV6-4
d_call: TRBD2

cdr3_aa: CASSEAAGFEQYF
cdr3_nt: TGTGCCAGCAGTGAAGCCGCAGGTTTCGAGCAGTACTTC
clone_size: .
j_call: TRBJ2-7
v_call: TRBV6-1
d_call: .

cdr3_aa: CASSFSDREVVFF
cdr3_nt: TGTGCCAGCAGTTTCTCGGACCGAGAGGTTGTCTTCTTT
clone_size: .
j_call: TRBJ1-1
v_call: TRBV12-3/TRBV12-4
d_call: .

cdr3_aa: CASSQDLGGGADTQYF
cdr3_nt: TGTGCCAGCAGCCAAGATCTAGGCGGGGGGGCGGATACGCAGTATTTT
clone_size: .
j_call: TRBJ2-3
v_call: TRBV4-2
d_call: TRBD2

cdr3_aa: CAISESGGVSAKNIQYF
cdr3_nt: TGTGCCATCAGTGAGTCTGGGGGGGTCTCCGCCAAAAACATTCAGTACTTC
clone_size: .
j_call: TRBJ2-4
v_call: TRBV10-3
d_call: TRBD2

cdr3_aa: CASSQLAGFYNEQFF
cdr3_nt: TGCGCCAGCAGCCAACTAGCGGGGTTCTACAATGAGCAGTTCTTC
clone_size: .
j_call: TRBJ2-1
v_call: TRBV4-1
d_call: TRBD2

cdr3_aa: CASSEVMGLEPQHF
cdr3_nt: TGTGCCAGCAGTGAAGTCATGGGGCTGGAGCCCCAGCATTTT
clone_size: .
j_call: TRBJ1-5
v_call: TRBV6-1
d_call: .

cdr3_aa: CASSPLRRGNEKLFF
cdr3_nt: TGTGCCAGCAGCCCCCTAAGACGGGGAAATGAAAAACTGTTTTTT
clone_size: .
j_call: TRBJ1-4
v_call: TRBV6-5
d_call: .

cdr3_aa: CASSQARRETQYF
cdr3_nt: TGTGCCAGCAGCCAGGCTCGTAGGGAGACCCAGTACTTC
clone_size: .
j_call: TRBJ2-5
v_call: TRBV3-1/TRBV3-2
d_call: .

cdr3_aa: CASSAPGSYSGAGYTF
cdr3_nt: TGTGCCAGCAGTGCACCGGGATCTTACAGCGGGGCTGGCTACACCTTC
clone_size: .
j_call: TRBJ1-2
v_call: TRBV25-1
d_call: .

cdr3_aa: CASSFYGYTF
cdr3_nt: TGTGCCAGCTCATTCTATGGCTACACCTTC
clone_size: .
j_call: TRBJ1-2
v_call: TRBV6-5
d_call: .

cdr3_aa: CASSFAQNYGYTF
cdr3_nt: TGTGCCAGCAGCTTTGCACAGAACTATGGCTACACCTTC
clone_size: .
j_call: TRBJ1-2
v_call: TRBV5-5
d_call: .

cdr3_aa: CASSPGAGAAVGELFF
cdr3_nt: TGTGCCAGCAGCCCCGGGGCAGGGGCCGCGGTCGGGGAGCTGTTTTTT
clone_size: .
j_call: TRBJ2-2
v_call: TRBV9
d_call: .

cdr3_aa: CASSPTSGGTYEQYF
cdr3_nt: TGTGCCAGCTCACCCACTAGCGGGGGTACCTACGAGCAGTACTTC
clone_size: .
j_call: TRBJ2-7
v_call: TRBV18
d_call: TRBD2

cdr3_aa: CASSFTPPSGGALSTDTQYF
cdr3_nt: TGTGCCAGCAGCTTCACTCCCCCTAGCGGGGGGGCCCTCAGCACAGATACGCAGTATTTT
clone_size: .
j_call: TRBJ2-3
v_call: TRBV7-3
d_call: TRBD2

cdr3_aa: CATSDSSGGIHEQYF
cdr3_nt: TGTGCCACCAGTGATTCGAGCGGGGGGATCCACGAGCAGTACTTC
clone_size: .
j_call: TRBJ2-7
v_call: TRBV24-1
d_call: TRBD2

cdr3_aa: CASGGGPLEAFF
cdr3_nt: TGTGCTAGTGGCGGGGGTCCCCTTGAAGCTTTCTTT
clone_size: .
j_call: TRBJ1-1
v_call: TRBV12-5
d_call: .

cdr3_aa: CASSPQGSIAADTQYF
cdr3_nt: TGTGCCAGCAGCCCCCAGGGCAGTATCGCCGCAGATACGCAGTATTTT
clone_size: .
j_call: TRBJ2-3
v_call: TRBV5-5
d_call: .

cdr3_aa: CASSQDSIPAGNQPQHF
cdr3_nt: TGTGCCAGCAGCCAAGATAGTATTCCGGCAGGCAATCAGCCCCAGCATTTT
clone_size: .
j_call: TRBJ1-5
v_call: TRBV14
d_call: .

cdr3_aa: CASSLGGGEQYF
cdr3_nt: TGTGCCAGCAGCTTAGGAGGGGGCGAGCAGTACTTC
clone_size: few
j_call: TRBJ2-7
v_call: TRBV13
d_call: .

cdr3_aa: CASSVDRGYEKLFF
cdr3_nt: TGTGCCAGCAGCGTGGACAGGGGATATGAAAAACTGTTTTTT
clone_size: .
j_call: TRBJ1-4
v_call: TRBV7-2
d_call: TRBD1

cdr3_aa: CSVGGGRNEQFF
cdr3_nt: TGCAGCGTCGGGGGGGGCCGGAATGAGCAGTTCTTC
clone_size: .
j_call: TRBJ2-1
v_call: TRBV29-1
d_call: TRBD2

cdr3_aa: CAIKNDRVNYGYTF
cdr3_nt: TGTGCCATCAAAAATGATAGGGTTAACTATGGCTACACCTTC
clone_size: .
j_call: TRBJ1-2
v_call: TRBV10-3
d_call: .

cdr3_aa: CASSSNRDTINYGYTF
cdr3_nt: TGTGCCAGCAGCTCTAACCGGGACACGATTAACTATGGCTACACCTTC
clone_size: .
j_call: TRBJ1-2
v_call: TRBV5-5
d_call: .

cdr3_aa: CASSRRGMEDEQYF
cdr3_nt: TGTGCCAGCAGCCGCAGGGGGATGGAAGACGAGCAGTACTTC
clone_size: .
j_call: TRBJ2-7
v_call: TRBV6-6
d_call: TRBD1

cdr3_aa: CASSIREGETQYF
cdr3_nt: TGTGCCAGTAGTATAAGGGAAGGGGAGACCCAGTACTTC
clone_size: .
j_call: TRBJ2-5
v_call: TRBV19
d_call: .

cdr3_aa: CASSQLATNIQYF
cdr3_nt: TGTGCCAGCTCACAACTAGCGACGAACATTCAGTACTTC
clone_size: .
j_call: TRBJ2-4
v_call: TRBV18
d_call: TRBD2

cdr3_aa: CASSQVGQGVYTGELFF
cdr3_nt: TGTGCCAGCAGCCAAGTGGGACAGGGGGTATACACCGGGGAGCTGTTTTTT
clone_size: .
j_call: TRBJ2-2
v_call: TRBV4-2
d_call: TRBD1

cdr3_aa: CASSPGQGGYEQYF
cdr3_nt: TGTGCCAGCAGCCCCGGACAGGGGGGATACGAGCAGTACTTC
clone_size: once
j_call: TRBJ2-7
v_call: TRBV7-9
d_call: TRBD1

cdr3_aa: CASSLIVEPPYNEQFF
cdr3_nt: TGTGCCAGCAGCTTGATCGTAGAGCCTCCCTACAATGAGCAGTTCTTC
clone_size: .
j_call: TRBJ2-1
v_call: TRBV5-6
d_call: .

cdr3_aa: CASSPLGAGDQETQYF
cdr3_nt: TGTGCCAGCTCACCATTGGGAGCGGGGGACCAAGAGACCCAGTACTTC
clone_size: .
j_call: TRBJ2-5
v_call: TRBV18
d_call: TRBD2

cdr3_aa: CASSRTRSSYEQYF
cdr3_nt: TGTGCCAGCAGCCGGACCAGATCCTCCTACGAGCAGTACTTC
clone_size: .
j_call: TRBJ2-7
v_call: TRBV27
d_call: .

cdr3_aa: CASRLAEFRTDTQYF
cdr3_nt: TGTGCCAGTAGACTAGCGGAATTCCGCACAGATACGCAGTATTTT
clone_size: .
j_call: TRBJ2-3
v_call: TRBV10-3
d_call: TRBD2

cdr3_aa: CASRLPSGQKNTEAFF
cdr3_nt: TGTGCCAGTAGACTCCCTTCCGGGCAGAAGAACACTGAAGCTTTCTTT
clone_size: .
j_call: TRBJ1-1
v_call: TRBV19
d_call: .

cdr3_aa: CASSRIRGGTDTQYF
cdr3_nt: TGTGCCAGCAGTCGAATTCGGGGGGGCACAGATACGCAGTATTTT
clone_size: few
j_call: TRBJ2-3
v_call: TRBV4-2
d_call: TRBD2

cdr3_aa: CASSYGGLFNEQFF
cdr3_nt: TGTGCCAGCAGCTACGGGGGACTCTTCAATGAGCAGTTCTTC
clone_size: .
j_call: TRBJ2-1
v_call: TRBV27
d_call: .

cdr3_aa: CASSLGTADTQYF
cdr3_nt: TGTGCCAGCAGCCTGGGGACGGCAGATACGCAGTATTTT
clone_size: .
j_call: TRBJ2-3
v_call: TRBV11-3
d_call: .

cdr3_aa: CASSLAFSGGANGDTQYF
cdr3_nt: TGTGCCAGCAGCTTGGCTTTCAGCGGGGGGGCCAACGGAGATACGCAGTATTTT
clone_size: many
j_call: TRBJ2-3
v_call: TRBV5-4
d_call: TRBD2

cdr3_aa: CASSSKTQGTDTQYF
cdr3_nt: TGCGCCAGCAGCTCGAAGACCCAGGGGACAGATACGCAGTATTTT
clone_size: .
j_call: TRBJ2-3
v_call: TRBV5-1
d_call: .

cdr3_aa: CASSRTGTKEEQYF
cdr3_nt: TGCGCCAGCAGCCGCACCGGGACGAAAGAGGAGCAGTACTTC
clone_size: .
j_call: TRBJ2-7
v_call: TRBV4-1
d_call: .

cdr3_aa: CASSLVGLARASTDTQYF
cdr3_nt: TGTGCCAGCAGCTTAGTAGGCCTGGCGCGAGCTAGCACAGATACGCAGTATTTT
clone_size: .
j_call: TRBJ2-3
v_call: TRBV11-3
d_call: .

cdr3_aa: CASSEGWENTEAFF
cdr3_nt: TGTGCCAGCAGTGAGGGATGGGAGAACACTGAAGCTTTCTTT
clone_size: .
j_call: TRBJ1-1
v_call: TRBV6-1
d_call: .

cdr3_aa: CASSLDSQGGTDTQYF
cdr3_nt: TGTGCCAGCAGCTTAGATTCCCAAGGAGGCACAGATACGCAGTATTTT
clone_size: .
j_call: TRBJ2-3
v_call: TRBV11-2
d_call: .

cdr3_aa: CATSDPTLDTQYF
cdr3_nt: TGTGCCACCAGTGACCCTACCCTGGATACGCAGTATTTT
clone_size: .
j_call: TRBJ2-3
v_call: TRBV24-1
d_call: .

cdr3_aa: CASSRGGPEGDTQYF
cdr3_nt: TGTGCCAGCAGCCGAGGAGGTCCCGAGGGAGATACGCAGTATTTT
clone_size: .
j_call: TRBJ2-3
v_call: TRBV3-1/TRBV3-2
d_call: .